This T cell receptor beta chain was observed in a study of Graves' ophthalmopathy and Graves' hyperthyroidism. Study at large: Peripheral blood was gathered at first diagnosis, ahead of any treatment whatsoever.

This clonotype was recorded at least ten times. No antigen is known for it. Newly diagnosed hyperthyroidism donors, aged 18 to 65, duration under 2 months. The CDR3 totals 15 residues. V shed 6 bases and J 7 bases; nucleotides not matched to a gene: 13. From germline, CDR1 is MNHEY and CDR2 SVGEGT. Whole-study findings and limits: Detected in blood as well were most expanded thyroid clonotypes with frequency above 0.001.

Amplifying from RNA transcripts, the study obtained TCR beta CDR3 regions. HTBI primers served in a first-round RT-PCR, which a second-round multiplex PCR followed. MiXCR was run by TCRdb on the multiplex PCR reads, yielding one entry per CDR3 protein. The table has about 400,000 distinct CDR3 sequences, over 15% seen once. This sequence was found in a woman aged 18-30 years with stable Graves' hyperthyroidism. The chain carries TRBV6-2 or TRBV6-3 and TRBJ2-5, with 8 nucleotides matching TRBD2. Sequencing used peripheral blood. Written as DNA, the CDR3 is TGTGCCAGCAGCCCCGGACTAGCAATGGAGGCGACCCAGTACTTC. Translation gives CASSPGLAMEATQYF.